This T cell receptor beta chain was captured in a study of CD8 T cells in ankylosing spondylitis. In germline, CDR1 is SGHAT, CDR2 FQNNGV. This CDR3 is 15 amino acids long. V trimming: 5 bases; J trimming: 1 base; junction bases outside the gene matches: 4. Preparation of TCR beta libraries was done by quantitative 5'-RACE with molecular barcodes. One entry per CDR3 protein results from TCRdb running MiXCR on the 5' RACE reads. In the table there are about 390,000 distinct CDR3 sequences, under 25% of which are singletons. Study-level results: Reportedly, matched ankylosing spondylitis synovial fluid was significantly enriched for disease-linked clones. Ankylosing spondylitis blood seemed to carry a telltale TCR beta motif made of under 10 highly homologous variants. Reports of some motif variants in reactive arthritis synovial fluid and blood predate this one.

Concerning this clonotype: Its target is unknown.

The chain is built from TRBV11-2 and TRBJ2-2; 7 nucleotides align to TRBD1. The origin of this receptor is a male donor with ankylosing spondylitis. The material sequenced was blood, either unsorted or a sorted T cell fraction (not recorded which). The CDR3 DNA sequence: TGTGCCAGCAGCCGGGGACAGTTGAACACCGGGGAGCTGTTTTTT. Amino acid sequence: CASSRGQLNTGELFF.